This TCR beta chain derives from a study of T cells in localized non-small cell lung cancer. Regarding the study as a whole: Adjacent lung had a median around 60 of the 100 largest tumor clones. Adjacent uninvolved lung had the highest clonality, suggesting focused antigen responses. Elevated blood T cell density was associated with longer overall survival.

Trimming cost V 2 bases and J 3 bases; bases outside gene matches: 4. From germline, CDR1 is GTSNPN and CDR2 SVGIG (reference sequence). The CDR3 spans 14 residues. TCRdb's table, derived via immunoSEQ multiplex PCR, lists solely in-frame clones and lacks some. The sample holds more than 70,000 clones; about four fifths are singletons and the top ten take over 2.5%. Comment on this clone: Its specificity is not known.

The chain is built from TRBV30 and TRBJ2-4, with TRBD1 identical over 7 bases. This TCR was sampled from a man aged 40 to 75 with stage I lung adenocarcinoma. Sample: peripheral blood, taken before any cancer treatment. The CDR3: CAWSSRDSKNIQYF. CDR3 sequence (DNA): TGTGCCTGGAGTTCCCGGGACAGCAAAAACATTCAGTACTTC.